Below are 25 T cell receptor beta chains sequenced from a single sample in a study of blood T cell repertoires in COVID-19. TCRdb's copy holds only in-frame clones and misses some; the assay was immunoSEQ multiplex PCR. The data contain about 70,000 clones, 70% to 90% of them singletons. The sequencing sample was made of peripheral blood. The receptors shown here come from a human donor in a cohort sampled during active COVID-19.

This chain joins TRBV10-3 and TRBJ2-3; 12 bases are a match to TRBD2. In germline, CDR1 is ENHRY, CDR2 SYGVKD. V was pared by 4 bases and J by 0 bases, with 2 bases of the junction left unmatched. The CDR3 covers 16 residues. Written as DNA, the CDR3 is TGTGCCATCAGTGTGGGACTAGCGGGTAGCACAGATACGCAGTATTTT. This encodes CAISVGLAGSTDTQYF.

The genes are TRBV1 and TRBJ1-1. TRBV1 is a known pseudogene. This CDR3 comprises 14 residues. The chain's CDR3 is CTSSSRERGTEAFF. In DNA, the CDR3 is TGCACCAGCAGCTCCCGGGAGAGGGGCACTGAAGCTTTCTTT.

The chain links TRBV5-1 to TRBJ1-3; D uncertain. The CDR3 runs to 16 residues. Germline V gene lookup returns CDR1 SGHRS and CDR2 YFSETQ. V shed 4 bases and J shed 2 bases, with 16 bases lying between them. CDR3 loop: CASSAGPHGTGNTIYF. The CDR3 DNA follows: TGCGCCAGCAGCGCGGGCCCTCACGGAACTGGAAACACCATATATTTT.

The CDR3 region has the DNA TGCGCCAGCAGCTCGGGACAGGGGGATACAGATACGCAGTATTTT. The encoded protein is CASSSGQGDTDTQYF. The genes are TRBV5-1 and TRBJ2-3, with TRBD1 matching 11 bases. The V gene end was trimmed by 3 bases and the J gene end by 3 bases; junction bases not matched to a gene: 3. Germline V gene data show CDR1 as SGHRS and CDR2 as YFSETQ. This CDR3 spans 15 amino acids.

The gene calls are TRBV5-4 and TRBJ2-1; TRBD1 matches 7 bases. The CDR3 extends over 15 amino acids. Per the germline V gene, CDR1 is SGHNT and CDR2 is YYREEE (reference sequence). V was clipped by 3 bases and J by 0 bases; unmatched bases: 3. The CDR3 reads CASSWTGTSYNEQFF. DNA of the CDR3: TGTGCCAGCAGCTGGACAGGAACCTCCTACAATGAGCAGTTCTTC.

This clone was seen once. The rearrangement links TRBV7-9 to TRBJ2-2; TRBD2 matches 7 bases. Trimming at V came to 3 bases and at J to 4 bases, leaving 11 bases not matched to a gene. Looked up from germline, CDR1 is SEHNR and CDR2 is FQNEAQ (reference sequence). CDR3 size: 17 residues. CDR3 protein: CASSLTPPGRGTGELFF. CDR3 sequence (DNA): TGTGCCAGCAGCTTGACTCCCCCGGGGAGGGGCACCGGGGAGCTGTTTTTT.

Written as DNA, the CDR3 is TGTGCCAGCAGTTCAGGGACAGGGTACGAGCAGTACGTC. Translated: CASSSGTGYEQYV. This sequence joins TRBV27 and TRBJ2-7; TRBD1 aligns across 9 bases. Germline V gene data show CDR1 as MNHEY and CDR2 as SMNVEV (reference sequence). The V gene end was trimmed by 4 bases and the J gene end by 4 bases; junction bases not matched to a gene: 2. This CDR3 has 13 amino acids.

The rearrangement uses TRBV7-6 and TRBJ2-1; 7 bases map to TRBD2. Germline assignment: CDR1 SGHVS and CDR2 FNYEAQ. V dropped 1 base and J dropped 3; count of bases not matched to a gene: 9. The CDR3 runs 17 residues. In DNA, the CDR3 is TGTGCCAGCAGCTTAGAATGGAGGCCGGGAGGCTACAATGAGCAGTTCTTC. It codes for CASSLEWRPGGYNEQFF.

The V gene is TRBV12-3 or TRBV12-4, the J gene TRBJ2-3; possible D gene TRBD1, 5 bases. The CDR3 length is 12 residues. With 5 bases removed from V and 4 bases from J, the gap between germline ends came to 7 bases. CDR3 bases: TGTGCCAGCAGTACAGGCGCAGATACGCAGTATTTT. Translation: CASSTGADTQYF.

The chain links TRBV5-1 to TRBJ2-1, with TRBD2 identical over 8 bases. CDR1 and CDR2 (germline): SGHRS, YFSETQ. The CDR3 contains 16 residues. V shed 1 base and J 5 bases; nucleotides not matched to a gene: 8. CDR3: CASSLSPGGPNNEQFF. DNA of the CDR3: TGCGCCAGCAGCTTGAGTCCGGGAGGGCCGAACAATGAGCAGTTCTTC.

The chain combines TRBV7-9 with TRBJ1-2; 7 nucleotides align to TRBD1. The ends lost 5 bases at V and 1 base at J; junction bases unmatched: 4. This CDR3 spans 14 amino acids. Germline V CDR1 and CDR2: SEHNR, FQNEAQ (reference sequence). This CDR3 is CASSTRQGNYGYTF. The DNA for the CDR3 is TGTGCCAGCAGCACCAGACAGGGTAACTATGGCTACACCTTC.

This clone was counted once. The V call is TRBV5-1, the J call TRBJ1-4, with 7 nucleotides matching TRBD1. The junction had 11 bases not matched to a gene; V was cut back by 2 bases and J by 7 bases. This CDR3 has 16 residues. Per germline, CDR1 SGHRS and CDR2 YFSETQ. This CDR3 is CASSFLAGGRGEKLFF. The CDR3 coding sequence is TGCGCCAGCAGCTTCCTAGCAGGGGGTCGTGGTGAAAAACTGTTTTTT.

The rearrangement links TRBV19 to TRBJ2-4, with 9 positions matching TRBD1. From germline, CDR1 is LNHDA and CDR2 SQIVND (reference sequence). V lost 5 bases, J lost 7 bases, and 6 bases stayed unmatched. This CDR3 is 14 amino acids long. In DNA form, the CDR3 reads TGTGCCAGTAGTGACAGGGGGTTTGAGAACATTCAGTACTTC. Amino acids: CASSDRGFENIQYF. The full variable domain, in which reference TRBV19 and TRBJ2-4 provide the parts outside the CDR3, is DGGITQSPKYLFRKEGQNVTLSCEQNLNHDAMYWYRQDPGQGLRLIYYSQIVNDFQKGDIAEGYSVSREKKESFPLTVTSAQKNPTAFYLCASSDRGFENIQYFGAGTRLSVL.

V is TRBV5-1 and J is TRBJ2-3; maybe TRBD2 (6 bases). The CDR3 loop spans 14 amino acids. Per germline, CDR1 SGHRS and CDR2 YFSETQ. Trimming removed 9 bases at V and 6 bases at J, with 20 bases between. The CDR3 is CATNLGTEGDTQYF. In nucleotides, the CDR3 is TGCGCCACTAACCTTGGGACTGAGGGGGATACGCAGTATTTT.

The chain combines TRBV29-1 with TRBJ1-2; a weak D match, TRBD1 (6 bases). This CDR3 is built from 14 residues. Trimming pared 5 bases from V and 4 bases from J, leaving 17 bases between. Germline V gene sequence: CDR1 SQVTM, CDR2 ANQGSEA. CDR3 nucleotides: TGCAGCGTTCCGGTGCGGGGGCGCGTCTATGGCTACACCTTC. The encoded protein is CSVPVRGRVYGYTF.

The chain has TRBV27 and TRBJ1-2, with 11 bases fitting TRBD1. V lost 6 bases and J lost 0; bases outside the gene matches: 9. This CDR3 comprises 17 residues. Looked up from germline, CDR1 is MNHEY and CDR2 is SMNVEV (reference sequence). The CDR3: CASRKGQGVRTNYGYTF. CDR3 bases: TGTGCCAGCAGGAAGGGACAGGGGGTACGGACTAACTATGGCTACACCTTC.

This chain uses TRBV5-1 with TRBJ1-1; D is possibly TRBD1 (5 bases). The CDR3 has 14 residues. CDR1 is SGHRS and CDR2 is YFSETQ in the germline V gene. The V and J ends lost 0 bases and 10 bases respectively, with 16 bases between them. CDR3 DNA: TGCGCCAGCAGCTTGGGTGGATCGGGGGACGGAGCTTTCTTT. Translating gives CASSLGGSGDGAFF.

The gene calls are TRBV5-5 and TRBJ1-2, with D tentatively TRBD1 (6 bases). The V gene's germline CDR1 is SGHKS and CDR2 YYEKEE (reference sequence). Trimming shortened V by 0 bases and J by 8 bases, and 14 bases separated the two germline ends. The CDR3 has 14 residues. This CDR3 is CASSLEGSGGGYTF. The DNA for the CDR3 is TGTGCCAGCAGCTTGGAGGGTTCGGGGGGCGGCTACACCTTC.

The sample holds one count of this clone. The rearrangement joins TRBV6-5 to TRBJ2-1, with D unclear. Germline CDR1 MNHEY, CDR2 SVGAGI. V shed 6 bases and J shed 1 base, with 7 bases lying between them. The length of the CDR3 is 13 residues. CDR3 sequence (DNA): TGTGCCAGCAGAGGAGATTCCTACAATGAGCAGTTCTTC. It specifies CASRGDSYNEQFF.

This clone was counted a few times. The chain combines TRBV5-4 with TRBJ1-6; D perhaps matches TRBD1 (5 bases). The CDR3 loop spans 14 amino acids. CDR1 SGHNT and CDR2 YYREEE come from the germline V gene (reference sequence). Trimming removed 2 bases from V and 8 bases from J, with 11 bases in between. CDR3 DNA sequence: TGTGCCAGCAGCTTTTGGCAGGGATATTCACCCCTCCACTTT. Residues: CASSFWQGYSPLHF.

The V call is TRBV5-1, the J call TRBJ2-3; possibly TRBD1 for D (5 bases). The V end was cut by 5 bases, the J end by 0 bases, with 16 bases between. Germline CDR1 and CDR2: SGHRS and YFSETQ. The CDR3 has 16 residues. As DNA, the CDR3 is TGCGCCAGCAGAAGCCAGGGAACTCATAGCACAGATACGCAGTATTTT. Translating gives CASRSQGTHSTDTQYF. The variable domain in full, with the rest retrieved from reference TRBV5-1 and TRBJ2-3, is KAGVTQTPRYLIKTRGQQVTLSCSPISGHRSVSWYQQTPGQGLQFLFEYFSETQRNKGNFPGRFSGRQFSNSRSEMNVSTLELGDSALYLCASRSQGTHSTDTQYFGPGTRLTVL.

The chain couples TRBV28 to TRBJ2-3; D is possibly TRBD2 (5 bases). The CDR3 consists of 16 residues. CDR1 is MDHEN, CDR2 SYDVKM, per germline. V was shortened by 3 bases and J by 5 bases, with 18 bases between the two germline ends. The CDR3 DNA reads TGTGCCAGCAGTTTCACTGGACTCAGTAACAGAGATACGCAGTATTTT. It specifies CASSFTGLSNRDTQYF.

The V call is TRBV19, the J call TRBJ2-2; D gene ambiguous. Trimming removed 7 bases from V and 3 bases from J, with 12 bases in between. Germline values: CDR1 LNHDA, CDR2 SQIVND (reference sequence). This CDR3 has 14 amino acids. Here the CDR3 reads CASNLDKYTGELFF. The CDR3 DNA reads TGTGCCAGTAACTTAGACAAATACACCGGGGAGCTGTTTTTT.

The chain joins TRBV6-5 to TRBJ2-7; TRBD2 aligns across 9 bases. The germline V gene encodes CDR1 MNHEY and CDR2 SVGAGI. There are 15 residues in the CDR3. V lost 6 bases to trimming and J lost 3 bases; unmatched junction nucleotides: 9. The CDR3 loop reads CASRASSGKFYEQYV. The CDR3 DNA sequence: TGTGCCAGCAGAGCCTCTAGCGGGAAGTTCTACGAGCAGTACGTC.

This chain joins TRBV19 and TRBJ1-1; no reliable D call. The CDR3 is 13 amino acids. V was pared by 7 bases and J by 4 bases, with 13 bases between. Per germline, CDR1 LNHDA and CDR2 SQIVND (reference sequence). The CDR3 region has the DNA TGTGCCAGTATATCGGAGCGTTTCACTGAAGCTTTCTTT. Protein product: CASISERFTEAFF.